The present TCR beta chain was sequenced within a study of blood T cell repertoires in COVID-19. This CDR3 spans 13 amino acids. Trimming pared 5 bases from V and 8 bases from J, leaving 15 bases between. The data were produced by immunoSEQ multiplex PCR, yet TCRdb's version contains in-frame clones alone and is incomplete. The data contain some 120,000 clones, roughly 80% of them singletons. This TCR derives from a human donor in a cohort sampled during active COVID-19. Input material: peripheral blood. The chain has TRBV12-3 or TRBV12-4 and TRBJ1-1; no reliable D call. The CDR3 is CASSPPGSKEAFF. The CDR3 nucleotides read TGTGCCAGCAGTCCCCCGGGTTCCAAGGAAGCTTTCTTT.